These 32 T cell receptor beta chains came from one sample sequenced in a study of blood T cell repertoires in COVID-19. The protocol was immunoSEQ multiplex PCR, while the TCRdb copy is restricted to in-frame clones and leaves out a portion. Here the sample spans 360,000 or so clones, 85% to 90% being singletons. The sequencing sample was made of PBMCs or T cells enriched from blood (not recorded which). These receptors were obtained from a woman aged 25 to 39 who had recovered from COVID-19.

CDR3 in amino acids: CASSLVGARKTYNSPLHF. The CDR3 region has the DNA TGCGCCAGCAGCTTGGTTGGGGCCAGGAAGACCTATAATTCACCCCTCCACTTT. The chain recombines TRBV5-1 with TRBJ1-6; maybe TRBD1 (5 bases). CDR1 and CDR2 from the germline V gene are SGHRS and YFSETQ. The CDR3 extends over 18 amino acids. The V gene lost 0 bases and the J gene lost 2 bases, with 15 bases spanning the gap.

This chain uses TRBV7-2 with TRBJ1-1; weak D call: TRBD1 (5 bases). Deletions cut 4 bases from V and 2 bases from J, with 14 bases between. Germline V lookup: CDR1 SGHTA, CDR2 FQGNSA. This CDR3 is 15 amino acids long. The CDR3 here is CASSYSGRVNTEAFF. The CDR3, as DNA: TGTGCCAGCAGCTATTCGGGCAGGGTTAACACTGAAGCTTTCTTT. Filled out from reference TRBV7-2 and TRBJ1-1, the complete variable domain reads GAGVSQSPSNKVTEKGKDVELRCDPISGHTALYWYRQSLGQGLEFLIYFQGNSAPDKSGLPSDRFSAERTGGSVSTLTIQRTQQEDSAVYLCASSYSGRVNTEAFFGQGTRLTVV.

This chain uses TRBV28 with TRBJ2-1; no definite D call. V was clipped by 5 bases and J by 2 bases, with 16 bases between them. Germline V gene sequence: CDR1 MDHEN, CDR2 SYDVKM. The CDR3 consists of 16 residues. CDR3 sequence: CASSPRFVFAYNEQFF. In DNA form, the CDR3 reads TGTGCCAGCAGTCCCCGGTTCGTTTTTGCCTACAATGAGCAGTTCTTC.

V is TRBV24-1 and J is TRBJ1-4; D remains ambiguous. The CDR3 totals 15 residues. V lost 9 bases to trimming and J lost 7 bases, with 20 bases between them. Germline V CDR1 and CDR2: KGHDR, SFDVKD. The CDR3 region is CATPACGSSCEKLFF. The CDR3 DNA is TGTGCCACCCCTGCTTGCGGTTCCAGTTGTGAAAAACTGTTTTTT.

The chain has TRBV15 and TRBJ1-5; D call uncertain. The CDR3 has 13 residues. Germline lookup yields CDR1 LNHNV and CDR2 YYDKDF (reference sequence). V shed 0 bases and J shed 4 bases, with 4 bases lying between them. In nucleotides, the CDR3 is TGTGCCACCAGCAGAGAACTAAATCAGCCCCAGCATTTT. Translated, it gives CATSRELNQPQHF.

The chain carries TRBV7-9 and TRBJ1-1, with 7 positions matching TRBD1. Trimming cost V 3 bases and J 4 bases; bases outside gene matches: 14. The germline V gene encodes CDR1 SEHNR and CDR2 FQNEAQ (reference sequence). The CDR3 spans 17 residues. The CDR3 DNA sequence: TGTGCCAGCAGCTTTCGACAGGGTTTGAATTATCGCACTGAAGCTTTCTTT. Its translation is CASSFRQGLNYRTEAFF.

This rearrangement joins TRBV7-2 to TRBJ2-3, with 9 nucleotides matching TRBD2. After removal of 4 bases from V and 4 bases from J, the junction contained 15 bases not matched to a gene. This CDR3 comprises 18 residues. Germline-derived CDR1 and CDR2 are SGHTA and FQGNSA. The CDR3 DNA follows: TGTGCCAGCAGCTACATATCCCCAGGACTAGCGAATGCAGATACGCAGTATTTT. Translating it yields CASSYISPGLANADTQYF.

The chain combines TRBV24-1 with TRBJ2-1, with TRBD2 identical over 8 bases. CDR3 length: 13 amino acids. V lost 9 bases, J lost 6 bases, and 6 bases stayed unmatched. CDR1 KGHDR and CDR2 SFDVKD come from the germline V gene. Here the CDR3 DNA reads TGTGCCACCGGGACTAGAGGAACCAATGAGCAGTTCTTC. It specifies CATGTRGTNEQFF.

The rearrangement joins TRBV12-3 or TRBV12-4 to TRBJ1-2; D is uncertain. The CDR3 totals 13 residues. V lost 1 base to trimming and J lost 4 bases, with 7 bases between them. The CDR3 DNA is TGTGCCAGCAGTTTAGTGAGGAGCTATGGCTACACCTTC. Translation gives CASSLVRSYGYTF.

The chain joins TRBV7-3 to TRBJ1-1; D is unclear. This CDR3 contains 14 residues. CDR1 and CDR2 from the germline V gene are SGHTA and FQGTGA. Trimming left V 6 bases short and J 2 bases short, with 13 bases between. As DNA, the CDR3 is TGTGCCAGCAGTTCCGCTACAGCTAACACTGAAGCTTTCTTT. This codes for CASSSATANTEAFF.

Only a few counts were recorded for this clone. CDR3 DNA sequence: TGTGCCAGCAGCCGGAGGGGGCGCTTGGATGAAAAACTGTTTTTT. It codes for CASSRRGRLDEKLFF. The chain combines TRBV5-6 with TRBJ1-4, with TRBD1 matching over 7 bases. From germline, CDR1 is SGHDT and CDR2 YYEEEE. The CDR3 extends over 15 amino acids. V was clipped by 4 bases and J by 6 bases; unmatched bases: 9.

The chain carries TRBV7-9 and TRBJ1-2; 7 nucleotides agree with TRBD1. Unmatched junction bases numbered 6, after V lost 5 bases and J lost 6 bases. The CDR3 totals 13 residues. CDR1 is SEHNR and CDR2 is FQNEAQ in the germline V gene (reference sequence). In nucleotides, the CDR3 is TGTGCCAGCAGCATCCGGACAGGCGATGGCTACACCTTC. This codes for CASSIRTGDGYTF.

The chain carries TRBV6-5 and TRBJ2-7, with 7 bases matching TRBD2. The V segment lost 8 bases and the J segment 3 bases; nucleotides outside the gene matches: 4. The V gene's germline CDR1 is MNHEY and CDR2 SVGAGI. This CDR3 contains 12 residues. The CDR3 sequence is CASSGGDYEQYF. The CDR3 DNA follows: TGTGCCAGCTCTGGGGGGGACTACGAGCAGTACTTC.

This clone is a singleton in its sample. The CDR3 nucleotides read TGTGCCAGCAGTACCCCCCGGGGAGCAGCCGTCATAGAGCAGTACTTC. Protein: CASSTPRGAAVIEQYF. The chain has TRBV6-2 or TRBV6-3 and TRBJ2-7; D perhaps matches TRBD2 (5 bases). CDR3 length: 16 amino acids. The ends were cut back, 5 bases at V and 7 bases at J, with 24 bases in the middle. Germline V gene sequence: CDR1 MNHEY, CDR2 SVGEGT.

The chain links TRBV28 to TRBJ1-2; TRBD1 matches 7 bases. The CDR3 runs 13 residues. The germline CDR1 and CDR2 sequences are MDHEN and SYDVKM. V was pared by 5 bases and J by 7 bases, with 7 bases of the junction left unmatched. The CDR3 loop is CASSRGQLGGYTF. CDR3 DNA sequence: TGTGCCAGCAGTCGGGGACAGCTGGGTGGCTACACCTTC.

The CDR3: CASSDRRFADTEAFF. The CDR3 region has the DNA TGTGCCAGCAGTGACCGGAGGTTCGCGGACACTGAAGCTTTCTTT. This sequence joins TRBV2 and TRBJ1-1; no firm D call. V lost 3 bases and J lost 3, with 14 bases in between. CDR3 size: 15 residues. Germline V gene sequence: CDR1 SNHLY, CDR2 FYNNEI.

V is TRBV10-3 and J is TRBJ2-2, with D unresolved. Trimming stripped 3 bases from V and 3 bases from J, with 14 bases between. Germline CDR1 is ENHRY and CDR2 is SYGVKD. The length of the CDR3 is 16 residues. This chain's CDR3 is CAISDDRRGDTGELFF. The CDR3 nucleotides read TGTGCCATCAGTGACGACCGGCGCGGAGACACCGGGGAGCTGTTTTTT.

This chain uses TRBV4-1 with TRBJ2-2; perhaps TRBD2 as D (6 bases). Looked up from germline, CDR1 is MGHRA and CDR2 is YSYEKL. V lost 4 bases and J lost 3, with 18 bases in between. The CDR3 consists of 17 residues. Written as DNA, the CDR3 is TGCGCCAGCAGCCTGCCGGGAGAGGGAGAGGACACCGGGGAGCTGTTTTTT. The encoded protein is CASSLPGEGEDTGELFF.

This clone was seen once. The chain is built from TRBV4-1 and TRBJ2-1, with 9 bases identical to TRBD1. This CDR3 has 17 amino acids. The ends lost 0 bases at V and 4 bases at J; junction bases unmatched: 7. Germline V CDR1 and CDR2: MGHRA, YSYEKL. Here the CDR3 reads CASSQEYGTGIYNEQFF. The CDR3 nucleotides read TGCGCCAGCAGCCAAGAATATGGGACAGGGATTTACAATGAGCAGTTCTTC.

The CDR3 nucleotides read TGTGCCAGCAGGACTCCAGGGTCCGTTGAAGCTTTCTTT. Protein product: CASRTPGSVEAFF. This chain connects TRBV28 to TRBJ1-1, with D maybe TRBD1 (5 bases). The CDR3 length is 13 residues. Germline V CDR1 and CDR2: MDHEN, SYDVKM. The V gene lost 6 bases and the J gene lost 7 bases, with 15 bases spanning the gap.

The V and J genes are TRBV30 and TRBJ2-3, with 7 bases fitting TRBD1. The CDR3 contains 15 residues. CDR1 GTSNPN and CDR2 SVGIG come from the germline V gene (reference sequence). V gave up 5 bases and J gave up 2 bases; unmatched junction bases: 10. CDR3 bases: TGTGCCTGGGGGCTCAGAGGGGGCCTCACAGATACGCAGTATTTT. It translates to CAWGLRGGLTDTQYF.

This clone was detected once. The chain employs TRBV24-1 and TRBJ2-3; D call uncertain. The CDR3 runs to 14 residues. V lost 0 bases, J lost 4 bases, and 7 bases lay in between. Germline CDR1 reads KGHDR; CDR2 reads SFDVKD. CDR3 sequence: CATSDLLKPDTQYF. CDR3 nucleotides: TGTGCCACCAGTGATTTGTTGAAGCCAGATACGCAGTATTTT.

A few counts support this clone. The chain couples TRBV18 to TRBJ2-2, with 8 nucleotides matching TRBD1. The CDR3 sequence is 14 residues long. V trimming: 6 bases; J trimming: 6 bases; junction bases outside the gene matches: 6. Germline V gene lookup returns CDR1 KGHSH and CDR2 LQKENI. The CDR3 sequence is CASSRDRGAGELFF. In nucleotides, the CDR3 is TGTGCCAGCTCTCGCGACAGGGGCGCCGGGGAGCTGTTTTTT.

The chain employs TRBV6-5 and TRBJ1-3; D is unresolved. Trimming took 0 bases from V and 0 from J, leaving 6 bases between them. Per the germline V gene, CDR1 is MNHEY and CDR2 is SVGAGI. The CDR3 runs 15 residues. CDR3 residues: CASSYSQTSGNTIYF. CDR3 sequence (DNA): TGTGCCAGCAGTTACTCACAGACCTCTGGAAACACCATATATTTT.

The chain couples TRBV19 to TRBJ1-1, with 9 bases that match TRBD1. The CDR3 has 15 residues. Losses at the gene ends were 5 bases for V and 4 bases for J; bases not matched to a gene: 8. From germline, CDR1 is LNHDA and CDR2 SQIVND (reference sequence). CDR3 amino acids: CASSPRDRVATEAFF. CDR3 nucleotide sequence: TGTGCCAGTAGTCCCCGGGACAGGGTGGCCACTGAAGCTTTCTTT.

The chain employs TRBV19 and TRBJ2-7, with D tentatively TRBD2 (5 bases). There are 14 residues in the CDR3. CDR1 is LNHDA, CDR2 SQIVND, per germline (reference sequence). Trimming took off 5 bases at V and 0 bases at J, with 11 bases between the two ends. The CDR3 DNA reads as TGTGCCAGTAGTGGCGGGTCCCGCTCCTACGAGCAGTACTTC. This gives the protein CASSGGSRSYEQYF.

This chain links TRBV7-8 with TRBJ2-1; TRBD2 matches at 16 bases. Per germline, CDR1 SGHVS and CDR2 FQNEAQ. The CDR3 spans 18 residues. V dropped 4 bases and J dropped 7; count of bases not matched to a gene: 10. The CDR3 DNA sequence: TGTGCCAGCAGCTCTTCCGGGACTAGCGGGAGGGGGTCGAATGAGCAGTTCTTC. The encoded protein is CASSSSGTSGRGSNEQFF.

A few counts support this clone. The V call is TRBV5-1, the J call TRBJ2-1, with 10 bases lining up with TRBD1. V lost 0 bases and J lost 5; bases outside the gene matches: 11. The V gene's germline CDR1 is SGHRS and CDR2 YFSETQ. The CDR3 has 18 residues. The CDR3 region is CASSLGQGARTWDNEQFF. The CDR3 DNA is TGCGCCAGCAGCTTGGGACAGGGGGCGAGGACATGGGACAATGAGCAGTTCTTC.

This clone was detected only once. This chain links TRBV25-1 with TRBJ1-5; D is perhaps TRBD1 (5 bases). The CDR3 is 14 residues long. Germline V gives CDR1 MGHDK, CDR2 SYGVNS. Trimming pared 8 bases from V and 1 base from J, leaving 12 bases between. This chain's CDR3 is CASGTGGSNQPQHF. CDR3 nucleotides: TGTGCCAGCGGGACTGGCGGGAGCAATCAGCCCCAGCATTTT.

This clone was seen a single time. The chain joins TRBV18 to TRBJ1-4; D not resolved. The germline V gene encodes CDR1 KGHSH and CDR2 LQKENI. The CDR3 extends over 15 amino acids. Deletions cut 4 bases from V and 4 bases from J, with 13 bases between. The CDR3: CASSQWTSSNEKLFF. Here the CDR3 DNA reads TGTGCCAGCTCACAATGGACTTCTAGTAATGAAAAACTGTTTTTT. Full variable domain (missing parts from reference TRBV18 and TRBJ1-4): NAGVMQNPRHLVRRRGQEARLRCSPMKGHSHVYWYRQLPEEGLKFMVYLQKENIIDESGMPKERFSAEFPKEGPSILRIQQVVRGDSAAYFCASSQWTSSNEKLFFGSGTQLSVL.

The gene calls are TRBV18 and TRBJ1-1; TRBD1 matches 11 bases. Germline values: CDR1 KGHSH, CDR2 LQKENI. This CDR3 spans 16 amino acids. The J segment lost 4 bases and the V segment lost 1 base, leaving 5 bases of the junction unmatched. The CDR3 reads CASSPLTGTGGTEAFF. DNA for the CDR3: TGTGCCAGCTCACCACTAACCGGGACAGGGGGCACTGAAGCTTTCTTT. Using reference TRBV18 and TRBJ1-1 for the parts outside the CDR3, the full variable domain is NAGVMQNPRHLVRRRGQEARLRCSPMKGHSHVYWYRQLPEEGLKFMVYLQKENIIDESGMPKERFSAEFPKEGPSILRIQQVVRGDSAAYFCASSPLTGTGGTEAFFGQGTRLTVV.

The chain is built from TRBV7-2 and TRBJ2-7, with 8 bases aligning to TRBD2. Germline-derived CDR1 and CDR2 are SGHTA and FQGNSA. V dropped 0 bases and J dropped 1; count of bases not matched to a gene: 8. The CDR3 sequence is 17 residues long. The CDR3, as DNA: TGTGCCAGCAGCTTAGCGTATCCTAGCGGGCCTTCCTACGAGCAGTACTTC. Its protein is CASSLAYPSGPSYEQYF.